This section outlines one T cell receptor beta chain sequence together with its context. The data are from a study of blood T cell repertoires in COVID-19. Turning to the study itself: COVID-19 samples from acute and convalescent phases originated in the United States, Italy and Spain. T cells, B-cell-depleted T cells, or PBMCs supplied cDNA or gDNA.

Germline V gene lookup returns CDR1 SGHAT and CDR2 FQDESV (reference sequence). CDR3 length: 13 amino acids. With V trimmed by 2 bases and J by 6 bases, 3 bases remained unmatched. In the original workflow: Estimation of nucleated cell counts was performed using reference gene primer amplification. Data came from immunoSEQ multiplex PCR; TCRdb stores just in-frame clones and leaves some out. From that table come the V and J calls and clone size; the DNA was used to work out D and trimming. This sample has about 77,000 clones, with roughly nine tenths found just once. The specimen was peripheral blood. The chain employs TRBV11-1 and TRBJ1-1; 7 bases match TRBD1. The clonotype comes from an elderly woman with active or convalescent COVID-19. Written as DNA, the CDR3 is TGTGCCAGCAGCTTAACCCAGGGGGCTGAAGCTTTCTTT. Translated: CASSLTQGAEAFF.